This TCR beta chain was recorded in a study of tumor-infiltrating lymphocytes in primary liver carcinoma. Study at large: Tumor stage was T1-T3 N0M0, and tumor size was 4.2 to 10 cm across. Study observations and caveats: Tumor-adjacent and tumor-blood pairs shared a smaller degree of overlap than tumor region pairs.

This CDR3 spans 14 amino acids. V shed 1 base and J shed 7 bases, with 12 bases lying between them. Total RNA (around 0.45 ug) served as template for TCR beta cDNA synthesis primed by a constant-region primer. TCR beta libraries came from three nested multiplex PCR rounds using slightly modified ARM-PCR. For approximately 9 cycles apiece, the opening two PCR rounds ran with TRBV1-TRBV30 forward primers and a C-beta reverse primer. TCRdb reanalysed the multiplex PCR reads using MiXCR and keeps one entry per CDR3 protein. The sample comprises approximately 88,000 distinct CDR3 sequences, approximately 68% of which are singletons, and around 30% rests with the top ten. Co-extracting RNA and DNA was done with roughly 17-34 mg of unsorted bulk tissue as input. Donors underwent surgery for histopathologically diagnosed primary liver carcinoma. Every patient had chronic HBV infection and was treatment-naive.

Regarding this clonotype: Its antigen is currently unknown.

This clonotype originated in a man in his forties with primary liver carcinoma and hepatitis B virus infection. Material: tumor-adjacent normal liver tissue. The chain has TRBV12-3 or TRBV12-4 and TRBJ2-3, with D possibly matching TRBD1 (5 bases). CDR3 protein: CASSLGQGTYTQYF. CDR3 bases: TGTGCCAGCAGTTTAGGGCAGGGCACGTATACGCAGTATTTT.